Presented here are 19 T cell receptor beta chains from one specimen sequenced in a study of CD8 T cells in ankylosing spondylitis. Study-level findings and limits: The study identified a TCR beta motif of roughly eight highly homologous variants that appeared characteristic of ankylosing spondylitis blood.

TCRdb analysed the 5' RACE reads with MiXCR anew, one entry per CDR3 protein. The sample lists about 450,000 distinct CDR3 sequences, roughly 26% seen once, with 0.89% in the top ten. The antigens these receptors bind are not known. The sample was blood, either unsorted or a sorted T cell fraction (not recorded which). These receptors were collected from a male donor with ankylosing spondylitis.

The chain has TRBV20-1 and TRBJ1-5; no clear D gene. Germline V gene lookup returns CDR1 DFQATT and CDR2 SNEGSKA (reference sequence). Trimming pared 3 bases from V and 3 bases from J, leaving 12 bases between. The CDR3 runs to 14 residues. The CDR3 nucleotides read TGCAGTGCTAGTCGGGGTGCAGCCAATCAGCCCCAGCATTTT. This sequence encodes CSASRGAANQPQHF.

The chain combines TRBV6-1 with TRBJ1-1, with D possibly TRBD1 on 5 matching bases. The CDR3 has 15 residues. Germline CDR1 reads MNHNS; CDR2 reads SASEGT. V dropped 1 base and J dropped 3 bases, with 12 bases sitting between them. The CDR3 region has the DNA TGTGCCAGCAGTGAAGATCATGGGGCCGACACTGAAGCTTTCTTT. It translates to CASSEDHGADTEAFF.

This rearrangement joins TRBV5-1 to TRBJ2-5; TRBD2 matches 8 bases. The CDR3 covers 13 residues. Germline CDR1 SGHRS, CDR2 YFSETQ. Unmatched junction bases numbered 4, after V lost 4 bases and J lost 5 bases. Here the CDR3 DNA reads TGCGCCAGCAGCGCATTAGCGGGGGAGACCCAGTACTTC. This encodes CASSALAGETQYF.

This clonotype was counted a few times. CDR3 loop: CASRASGSYEQFF. The CDR3 region has the DNA TGTGCCAGCAGGGCTAGCGGGAGCTATGAGCAGTTCTTC. The chain uses TRBV6-2 or TRBV6-3 and TRBJ2-1, with 10 bases lining up with TRBD2. CDR3 length: 13 residues. Germline V gives CDR1 MNHEY, CDR2 SVGEGT. Germline trimming cut 6 bases from V and 8 bases from J; bases unmatched to any gene: 4.

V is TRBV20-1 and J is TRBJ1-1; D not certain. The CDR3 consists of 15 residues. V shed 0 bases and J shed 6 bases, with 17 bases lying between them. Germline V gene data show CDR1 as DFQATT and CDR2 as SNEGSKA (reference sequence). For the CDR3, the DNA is TGCAGTGCTAGAGATCTCGGCGCGGGCTGGGCTGAAGCTTTCTTT. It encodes CSARDLGAGWAEAFF.

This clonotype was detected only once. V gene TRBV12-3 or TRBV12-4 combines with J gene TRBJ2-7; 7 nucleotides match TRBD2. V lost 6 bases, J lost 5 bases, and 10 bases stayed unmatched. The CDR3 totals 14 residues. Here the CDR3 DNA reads TGTGCCAGCAGCCCGGGACGGGGAGGGGACGAGCAGTACTTC. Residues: CASSPGRGGDEQYF.

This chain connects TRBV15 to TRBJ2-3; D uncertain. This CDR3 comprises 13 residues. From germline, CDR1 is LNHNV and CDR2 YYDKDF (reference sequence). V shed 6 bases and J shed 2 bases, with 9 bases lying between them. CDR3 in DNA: TGTGCCACCAGTCAAGTCTACACAGATACGCAGTATTTT. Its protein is CATSQVYTDTQYF.

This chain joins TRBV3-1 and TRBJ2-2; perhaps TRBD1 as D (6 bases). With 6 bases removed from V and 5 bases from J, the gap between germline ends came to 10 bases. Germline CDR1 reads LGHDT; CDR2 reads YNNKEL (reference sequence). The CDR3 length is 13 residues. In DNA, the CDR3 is TGTGCCAGCAGAACCACAGGGACCGGGGAGCTGTTTTTT. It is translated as CASRTTGTGELFF.

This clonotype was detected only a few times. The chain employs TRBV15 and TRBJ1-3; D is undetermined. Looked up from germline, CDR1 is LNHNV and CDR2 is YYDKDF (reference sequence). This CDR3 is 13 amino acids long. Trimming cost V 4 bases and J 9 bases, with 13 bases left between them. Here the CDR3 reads CATSTRPDGTIYF. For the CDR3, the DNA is TGTGCCACCAGCACGAGACCCGATGGCACCATATATTTT.

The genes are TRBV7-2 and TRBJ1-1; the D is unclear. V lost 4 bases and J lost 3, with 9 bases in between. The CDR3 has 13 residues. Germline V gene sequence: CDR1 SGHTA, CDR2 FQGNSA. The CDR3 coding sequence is TGTGCCAGCAGCTCAAAGGGTGACACTGAAGCTTTCTTT. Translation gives CASSSKGDTEAFF. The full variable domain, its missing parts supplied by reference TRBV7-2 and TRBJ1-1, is GAGVSQSPSNKVTEKGKDVELRCDPISGHTALYWYRQSLGQGLEFLIYFQGNSAPDKSGLPSDRFSAERTGGSVSTLTIQRTQQEDSAVYLCASSSKGDTEAFFGQGTRLTVV.

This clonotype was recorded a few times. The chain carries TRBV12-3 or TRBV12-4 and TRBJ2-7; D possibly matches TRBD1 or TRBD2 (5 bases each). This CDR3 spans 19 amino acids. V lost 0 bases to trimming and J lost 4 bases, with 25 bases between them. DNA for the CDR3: TGTGCCAGCAGTTTAGCGGCGGTAAGCGTGAGGGGCATAATTTACGAGCAGTACGTC. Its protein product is CASSLAAVSVRGIIYEQYV.

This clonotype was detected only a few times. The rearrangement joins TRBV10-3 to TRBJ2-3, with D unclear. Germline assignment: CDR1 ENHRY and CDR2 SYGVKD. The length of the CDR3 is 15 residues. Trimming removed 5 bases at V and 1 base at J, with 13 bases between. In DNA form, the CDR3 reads TGTGCCATCAGTTCGGGCTCGAGTGGCACAGATACGCAGTATTTT. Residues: CAISSGSSGTDTQYF.

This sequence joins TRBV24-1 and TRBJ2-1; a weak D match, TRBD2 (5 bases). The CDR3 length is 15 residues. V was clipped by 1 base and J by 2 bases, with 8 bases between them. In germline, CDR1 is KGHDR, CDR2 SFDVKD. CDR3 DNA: TGTGCCACCAGTGATTTAGAGGGAGCCTACAATGAGCAGTTCTTC. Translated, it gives CATSDLEGAYNEQFF.

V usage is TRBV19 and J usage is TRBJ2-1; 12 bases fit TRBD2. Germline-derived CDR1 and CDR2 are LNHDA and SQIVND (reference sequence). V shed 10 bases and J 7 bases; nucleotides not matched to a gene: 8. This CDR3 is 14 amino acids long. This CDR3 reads CATSTSGSLNEQFF. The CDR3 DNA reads TGTGCCACCTCGACTAGCGGGAGTCTGAATGAGCAGTTCTTC. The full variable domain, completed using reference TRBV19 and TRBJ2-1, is DGGITQSPKYLFRKEGQNVTLSCEQNLNHDAMYWYRQDPGQGLRLIYYSQIVNDFQKGDIAEGYSVSREKKESFPLTVTSAQKNPTAFYLCATSTSGSLNEQFFGPGTRLTVL.

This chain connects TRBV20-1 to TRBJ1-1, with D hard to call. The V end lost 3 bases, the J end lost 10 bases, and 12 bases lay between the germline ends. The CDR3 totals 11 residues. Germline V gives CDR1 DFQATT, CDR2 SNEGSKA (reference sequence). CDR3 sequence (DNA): TGCAGTGCTAGGGACGATGAGGGAGCTTTCTTT. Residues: CSARDDEGAFF.

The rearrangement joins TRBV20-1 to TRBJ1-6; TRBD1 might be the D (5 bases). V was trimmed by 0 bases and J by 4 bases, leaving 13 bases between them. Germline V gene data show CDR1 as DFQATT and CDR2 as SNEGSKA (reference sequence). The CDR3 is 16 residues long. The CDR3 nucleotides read TGCAGTGCTAGAGATCTCGGACCAGGGTATAATTCACCCCTCCACTTT. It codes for CSARDLGPGYNSPLHF.

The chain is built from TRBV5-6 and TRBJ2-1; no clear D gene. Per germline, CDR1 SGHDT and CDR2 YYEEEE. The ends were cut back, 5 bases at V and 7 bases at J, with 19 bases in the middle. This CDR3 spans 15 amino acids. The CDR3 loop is CASRTSSAWANEQFF. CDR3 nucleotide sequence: TGTGCCAGCAGAACATCATCAGCGTGGGCGAATGAGCAGTTCTTC.

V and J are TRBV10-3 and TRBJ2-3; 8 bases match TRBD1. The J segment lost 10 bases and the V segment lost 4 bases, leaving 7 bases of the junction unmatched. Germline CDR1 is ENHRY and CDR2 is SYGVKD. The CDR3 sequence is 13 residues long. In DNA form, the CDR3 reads TGTGCCATCAGTGGGGGACAGGCGAGTTCGCAGTATTTT. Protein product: CAISGGQASSQYF.

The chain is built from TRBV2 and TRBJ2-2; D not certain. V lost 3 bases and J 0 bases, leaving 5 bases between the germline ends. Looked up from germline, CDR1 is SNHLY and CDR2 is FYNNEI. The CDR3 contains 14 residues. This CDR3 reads CASSELSNTGELFF. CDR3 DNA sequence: TGTGCCAGCAGTGAGCTGTCGAACACCGGGGAGCTGTTTTTT.